This T cell receptor beta chain is drawn from a study of TIL therapy for anti-PD-1-resistant metastatic lung cancer. Study-wide context: Half of patients were current or former smokers.

The libraries were made with immunoSEQ v3. Libraries were prepared by immunoSEQ multiplex PCR; TCRdb keeps only in-frame clonotypes and omits some of them. The sample consists of more than 9,500 clones, 70% to 80% of them appearing once. CDR1 MNHEY and CDR2 SVGAGI come from the germline V gene. V was pared by 6 bases and J by 5 bases, with 16 bases between. CDR3 length: 14 amino acids. Regarding time point: pre-treatment sample, taken before nivolumab and TIL therapy. The starting material was blood, obtained at baseline. This TCR was recovered from a person aged 25-80 years with non-small cell lung cancer. The genes are TRBV6-5 and TRBJ1-2; TRBD1 is a possible D gene (6 bases). CDR3 in amino acids: CASRRGGGRYGYTF. The DNA of the CDR3 is TGTGCCAGCAGAAGAGGGGGGGGGAGGTATGGCTACACCTTC.